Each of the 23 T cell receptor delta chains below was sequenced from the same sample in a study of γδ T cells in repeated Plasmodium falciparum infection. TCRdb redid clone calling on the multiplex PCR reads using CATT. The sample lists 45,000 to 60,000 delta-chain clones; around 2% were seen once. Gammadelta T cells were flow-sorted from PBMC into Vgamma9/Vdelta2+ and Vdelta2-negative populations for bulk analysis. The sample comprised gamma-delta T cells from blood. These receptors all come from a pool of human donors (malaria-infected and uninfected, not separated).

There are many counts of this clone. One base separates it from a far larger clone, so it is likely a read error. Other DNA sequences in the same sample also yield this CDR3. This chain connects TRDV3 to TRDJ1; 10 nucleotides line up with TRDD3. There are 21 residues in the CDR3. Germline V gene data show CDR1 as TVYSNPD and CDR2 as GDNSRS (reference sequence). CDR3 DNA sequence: TGCGCCTTAGCTTGGCCTTCCTCCCCGTACTGGGGGATCCTTCCTACCGATAAACTCATCTTT. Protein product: CALAWPSSPYWGILPTDKLIF.

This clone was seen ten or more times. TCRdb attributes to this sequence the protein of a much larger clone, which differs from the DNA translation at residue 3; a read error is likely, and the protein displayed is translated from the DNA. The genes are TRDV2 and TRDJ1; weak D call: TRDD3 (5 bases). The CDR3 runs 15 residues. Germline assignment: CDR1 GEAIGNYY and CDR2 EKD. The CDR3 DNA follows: TGTGCCCGTGAGCGGCGGGGGGCCCTCACCGATAAACTCATCTTT. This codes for CARERRGALTDKLIF.

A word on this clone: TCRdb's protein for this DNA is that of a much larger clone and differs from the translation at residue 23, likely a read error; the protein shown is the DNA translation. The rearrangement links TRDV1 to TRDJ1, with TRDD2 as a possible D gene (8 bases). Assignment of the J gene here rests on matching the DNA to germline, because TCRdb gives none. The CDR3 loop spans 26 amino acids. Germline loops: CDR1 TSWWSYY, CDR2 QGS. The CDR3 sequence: CALGEQRRNPTSFLNWGATYTDRLIF. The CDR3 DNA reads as TGTGCTCTTGGGGAACAACGGCGAAACCCGACTTCCTTCCTAAACTGGGGAGCTACGTACACCGATAGACTCATCTTT.

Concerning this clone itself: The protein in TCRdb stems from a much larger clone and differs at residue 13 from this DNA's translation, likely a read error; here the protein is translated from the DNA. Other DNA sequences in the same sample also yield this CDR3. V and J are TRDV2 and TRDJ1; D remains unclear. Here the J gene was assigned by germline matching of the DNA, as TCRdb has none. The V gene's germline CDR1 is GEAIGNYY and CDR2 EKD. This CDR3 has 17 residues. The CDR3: CACDTVGQPDHTEKLIF. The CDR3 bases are TGTGCCTGTGACACCGTGGGACAGCCAGACCACACCGAAAAACTCATCTTT.

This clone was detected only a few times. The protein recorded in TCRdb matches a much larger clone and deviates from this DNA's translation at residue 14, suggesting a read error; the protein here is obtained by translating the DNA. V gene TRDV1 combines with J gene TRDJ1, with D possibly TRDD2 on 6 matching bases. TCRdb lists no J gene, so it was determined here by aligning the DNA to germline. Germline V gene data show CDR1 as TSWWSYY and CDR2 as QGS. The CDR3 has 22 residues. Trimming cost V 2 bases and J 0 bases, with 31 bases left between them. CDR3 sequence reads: CALGETSFPRLYEVVYTDKLIF. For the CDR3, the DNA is TGTGCTCTTGGGGAAACGTCGTTTCCTAGACTATATGAGGTGGTATACACCGATAAACTCATCTTT.

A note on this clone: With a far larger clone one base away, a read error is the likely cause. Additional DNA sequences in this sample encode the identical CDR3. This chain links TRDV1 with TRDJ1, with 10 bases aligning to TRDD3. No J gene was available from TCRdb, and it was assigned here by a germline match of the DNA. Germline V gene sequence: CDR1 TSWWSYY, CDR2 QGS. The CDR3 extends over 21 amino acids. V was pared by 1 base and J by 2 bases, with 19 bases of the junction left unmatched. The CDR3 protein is CALGEPRFLRRWGIPTDKLIF. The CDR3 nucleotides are TGTGCTCTTGGGGAACCCCGTTTCCTACGTAGATGGGGGATACCAACCGATAAACTCATCTTT.

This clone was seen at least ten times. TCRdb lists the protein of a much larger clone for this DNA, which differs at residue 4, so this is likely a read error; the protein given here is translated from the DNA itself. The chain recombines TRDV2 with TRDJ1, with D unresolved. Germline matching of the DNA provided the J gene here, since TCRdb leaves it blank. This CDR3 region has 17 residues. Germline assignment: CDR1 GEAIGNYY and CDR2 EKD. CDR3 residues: CACGTVDKGTHTDKLIF. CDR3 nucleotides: TGTGCCTGTGGCACCGTCGATAAAGGTACACACACCGATAAACTCATCTTT.

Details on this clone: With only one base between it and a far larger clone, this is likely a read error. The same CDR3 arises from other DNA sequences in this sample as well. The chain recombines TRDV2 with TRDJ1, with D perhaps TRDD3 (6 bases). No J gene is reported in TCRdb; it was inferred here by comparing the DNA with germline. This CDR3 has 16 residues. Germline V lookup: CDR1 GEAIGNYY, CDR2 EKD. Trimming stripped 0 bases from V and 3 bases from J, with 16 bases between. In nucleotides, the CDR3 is TGTGCCTGTGACACCGTGGGATATCAGTTTTCCGATAAACTCATCTTT. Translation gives CACDTVGYQFSDKLIF.

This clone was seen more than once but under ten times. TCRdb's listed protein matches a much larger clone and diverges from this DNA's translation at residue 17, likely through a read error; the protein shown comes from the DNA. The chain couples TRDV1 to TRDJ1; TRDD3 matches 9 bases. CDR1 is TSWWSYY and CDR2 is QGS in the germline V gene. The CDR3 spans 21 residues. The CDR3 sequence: CALGELPFRYWGTSYTEKLIF. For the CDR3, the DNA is TGTGCTCTTGGGGAACTTCCCTTCAGGTACTGGGGGACCTCGTACACCGAAAAACTCATCTTT.

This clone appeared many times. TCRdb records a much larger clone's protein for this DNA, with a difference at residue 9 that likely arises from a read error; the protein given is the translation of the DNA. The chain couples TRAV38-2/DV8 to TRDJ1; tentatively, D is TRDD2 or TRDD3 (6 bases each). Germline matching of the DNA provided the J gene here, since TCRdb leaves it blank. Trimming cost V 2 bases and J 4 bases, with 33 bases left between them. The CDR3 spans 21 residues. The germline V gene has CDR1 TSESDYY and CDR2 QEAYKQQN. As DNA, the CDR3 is TGTGCTTATAGGAGTTATCCTTCCCACATTTGGTGGGGATTTAGCAGCGATAAACTCATCTTT. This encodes CAYRSYPSHIWWGFSSDKLIF.

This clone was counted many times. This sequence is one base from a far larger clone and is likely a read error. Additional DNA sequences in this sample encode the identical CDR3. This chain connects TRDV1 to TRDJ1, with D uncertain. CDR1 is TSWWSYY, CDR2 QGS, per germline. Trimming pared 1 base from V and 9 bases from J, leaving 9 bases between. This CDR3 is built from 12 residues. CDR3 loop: CALGEPRGELIF. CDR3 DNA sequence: TGTGCTCTTGGGGAACCCCGGGGCGAACTCATCTTT.

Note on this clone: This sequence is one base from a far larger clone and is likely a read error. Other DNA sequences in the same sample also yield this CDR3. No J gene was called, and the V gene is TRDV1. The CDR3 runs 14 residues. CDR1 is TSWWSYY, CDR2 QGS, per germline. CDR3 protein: CALGVPNVPDKLIF. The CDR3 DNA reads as TGTGCTCTTGGGGTCCCAAATGTGCCGGATAAACTCATATTT.

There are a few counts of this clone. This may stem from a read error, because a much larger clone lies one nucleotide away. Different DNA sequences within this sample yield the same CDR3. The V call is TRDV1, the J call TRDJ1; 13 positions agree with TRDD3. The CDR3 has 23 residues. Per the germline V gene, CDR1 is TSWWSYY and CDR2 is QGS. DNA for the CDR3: TGTGCCCTTGGGGGGAACCCCAGCCTTCCACGATTACTGGGGGATACGACCACCGATAAACTCATCTTT. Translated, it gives CALGGNPSLPRLLGDTTTDKLIF.

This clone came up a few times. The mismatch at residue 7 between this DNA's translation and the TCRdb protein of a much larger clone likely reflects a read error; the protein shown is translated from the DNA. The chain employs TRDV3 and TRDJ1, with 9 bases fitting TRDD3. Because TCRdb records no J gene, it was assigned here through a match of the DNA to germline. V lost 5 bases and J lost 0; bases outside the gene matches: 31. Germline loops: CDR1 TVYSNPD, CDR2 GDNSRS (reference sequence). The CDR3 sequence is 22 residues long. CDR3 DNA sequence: TGTGCCCTCCCGCGGGGATCTTCCGGTTTGGGGATACGCGTTTGGTACACCGATAAACTCATCTTT. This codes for CALPRGSSGLGIRVWYTDKLIF.

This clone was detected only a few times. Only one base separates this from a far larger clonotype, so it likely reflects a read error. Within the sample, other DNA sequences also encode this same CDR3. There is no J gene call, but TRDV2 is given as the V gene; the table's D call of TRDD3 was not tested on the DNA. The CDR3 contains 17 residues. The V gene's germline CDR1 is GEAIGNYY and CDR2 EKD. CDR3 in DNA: TGTGCCTGTGACCCGGTCGGTCTGGGGGATTACACCGATAAACTTATCTTT. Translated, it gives CACDPVGLGDYTDKLIF.

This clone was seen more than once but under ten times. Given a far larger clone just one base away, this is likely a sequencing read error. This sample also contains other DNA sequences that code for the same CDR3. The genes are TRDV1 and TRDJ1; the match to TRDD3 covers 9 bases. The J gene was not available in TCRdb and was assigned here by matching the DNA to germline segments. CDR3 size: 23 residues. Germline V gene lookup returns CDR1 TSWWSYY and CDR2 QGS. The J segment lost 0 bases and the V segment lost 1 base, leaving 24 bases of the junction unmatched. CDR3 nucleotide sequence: TGTGCTCTTGGGGAACCTTTGCTTCCCTTCTCTGGGGGATGGGGGCCGTACACCGATAAACTCATCTTT. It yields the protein CALGEPLLPFSGGWGPYTDKLIF.

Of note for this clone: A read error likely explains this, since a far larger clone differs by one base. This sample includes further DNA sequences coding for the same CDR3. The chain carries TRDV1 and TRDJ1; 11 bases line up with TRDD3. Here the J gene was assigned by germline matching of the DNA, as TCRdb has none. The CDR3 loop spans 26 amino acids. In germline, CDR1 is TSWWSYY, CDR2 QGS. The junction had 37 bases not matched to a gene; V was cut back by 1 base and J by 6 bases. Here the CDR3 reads CALGEPRRIPYWGIIGIGGPRHKLIF. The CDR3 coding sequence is TGTGCTCTTGGGGAACCTAGACGCATCCCGTACTGGGGGATAATCGGGATCGGGGGACCTCGTCATAAACTCATCTTT.

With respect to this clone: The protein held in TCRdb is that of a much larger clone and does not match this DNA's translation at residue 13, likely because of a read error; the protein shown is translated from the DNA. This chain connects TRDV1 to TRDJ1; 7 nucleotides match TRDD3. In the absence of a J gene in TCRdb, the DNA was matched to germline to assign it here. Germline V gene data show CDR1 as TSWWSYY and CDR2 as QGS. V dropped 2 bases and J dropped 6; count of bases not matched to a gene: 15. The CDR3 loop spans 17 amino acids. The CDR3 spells CALGEYSYVGYANKLIF. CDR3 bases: TGTGCTCTTGGGGAATACTCCTATGTTGGATACGCCAATAAACTCATCTTT.

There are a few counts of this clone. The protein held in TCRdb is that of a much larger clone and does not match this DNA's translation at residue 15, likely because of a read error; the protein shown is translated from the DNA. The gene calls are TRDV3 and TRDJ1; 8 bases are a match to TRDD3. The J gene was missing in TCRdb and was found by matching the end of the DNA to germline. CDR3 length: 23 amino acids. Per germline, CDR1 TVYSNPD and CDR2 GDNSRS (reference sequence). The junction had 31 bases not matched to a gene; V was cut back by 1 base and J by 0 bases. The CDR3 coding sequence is TGTGCCTTTATCTCTCGCGCCTACATCAATTCTTACTGGGGGTTCCGGTACACCGATAAACTCATCTTT. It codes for CAFISRAYINSYWGFRYTDKLIF.

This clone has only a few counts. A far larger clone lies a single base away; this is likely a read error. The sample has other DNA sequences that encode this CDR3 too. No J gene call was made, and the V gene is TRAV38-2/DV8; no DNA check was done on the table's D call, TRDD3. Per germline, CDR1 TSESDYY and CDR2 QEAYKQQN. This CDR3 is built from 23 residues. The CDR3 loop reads CAYRSYFLRMSGGPRKRTDKLIF. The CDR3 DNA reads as TGTGCTTATAGGAGTTACTTCCTACGGATGAGTGGGGGACCCCGTAAGAGAACCGATAAACTCATCTTC.

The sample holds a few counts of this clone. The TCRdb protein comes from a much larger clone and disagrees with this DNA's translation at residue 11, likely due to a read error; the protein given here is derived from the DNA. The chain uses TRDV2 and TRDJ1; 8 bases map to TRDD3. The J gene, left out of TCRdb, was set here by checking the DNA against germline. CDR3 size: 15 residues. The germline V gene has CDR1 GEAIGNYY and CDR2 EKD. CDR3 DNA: TGTGCCTGTGACTCCCTGGGGGACAACACCGTTAAACTCATCTTT. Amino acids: CACDSLGDNTVKLIF.

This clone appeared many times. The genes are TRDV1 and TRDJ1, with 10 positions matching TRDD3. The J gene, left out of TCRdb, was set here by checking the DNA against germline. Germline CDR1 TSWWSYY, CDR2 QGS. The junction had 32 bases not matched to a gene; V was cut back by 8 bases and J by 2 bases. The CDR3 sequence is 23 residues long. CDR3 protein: CALTRVLTPFKTSLGDNTDKLIF. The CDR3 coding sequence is TGTGCTCTTACCCGGGTACTTACTCCTTTTAAAACGTCGCTGGGGGATAATACCGATAAACTCATCTTT.

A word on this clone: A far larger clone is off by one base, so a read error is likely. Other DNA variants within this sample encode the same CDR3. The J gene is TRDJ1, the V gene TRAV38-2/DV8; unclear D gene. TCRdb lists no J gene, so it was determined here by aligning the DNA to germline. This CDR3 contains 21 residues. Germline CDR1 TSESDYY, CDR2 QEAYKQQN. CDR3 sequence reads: CAYRSSALCLCTSSYTDKLIF. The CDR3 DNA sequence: TGCGCTTATAGGAGCTCCGCTTTATGCCTCTGTACATCCAGCTACACCGATAAACTCATCTTT.